The 23 T cell receptor beta chains below all came from one sample that was sequenced in a study of cytomegalovirus exposure and HLA in healthy donors (TCRdb year 2017). Libraries came from the immunoSEQ multiplex PCR assay. For the multiplex PCR, a mixture combining 60 forward primers for TCR Vbeta segments and 13 reverse primers for TCR Jbeta segments was used. TCRdb stores this immuneACCESS table with in-frame sequences only. Part of the clones is absent; in the studies checked, under half of the shortfall reflects unresolved V genes, and no reason is known for the rest. The sample table shows under 90,000 clones, and more than 75% are seen once. The ten largest clones take up around 3% of the sample. The material sequenced was PBMCs. The source of these receptors is a man aged 40-49 years in good health and CMV-seronegative.

This clone was recorded a few times. This chain joins TRBV4-3 and TRBJ1-1; D possibly corresponds to TRBD1 (5 bases). The V end lost 2 bases, the J end lost 7 bases, and 11 bases lay between the germline ends. This CDR3 is built from 13 residues. From germline, CDR1 is LGHNA and CDR2 YSLEER. In nucleotides, the CDR3 is TGCGCCAGCAGCCAAATCGCGGGGGGTGAAGCTTTCTTT. Its protein is CASSQIAGGEAFF.

The V gene is TRBV7-9, the J gene TRBJ1-1; D is ambiguous. Looked up from germline, CDR1 is SEHNR and CDR2 is FQNEAQ (reference sequence). The CDR3 consists of 14 residues. The germline V and J ends were trimmed by 4 bases and 11 bases, with 20 bases remaining between them. Here the CDR3 DNA reads TGTGCCAGCAGCTCAGGCTCTGGGAGGGTGTACGCTTTCTTT. This codes for CASSSGSGRVYAFF.

This rearrangement joins TRBV6-1 to TRBJ1-2; 9 nucleotides match TRBD1. CDR1 and CDR2 from the germline V gene are MNHNS and SASEGT. J gave up 8 bases and V 4 bases, and 8 bases lay outside the gene matches. This CDR3 spans 14 amino acids. The DNA for the CDR3 is TGTGCCAGCAGTGGCATGGGACAGGGTCTGGGCTACACCTTC. This encodes CASSGMGQGLGYTF.

The chain employs TRBV4-1 and TRBJ2-3; TRBD2 aligns across 13 bases. The CDR3 consists of 17 residues. Germline V gene sequence: CDR1 MGHRA, CDR2 YSYEKL. Trimming cost V 4 bases and J 2 bases; bases outside gene matches: 6. CDR3 amino acids: CASSRVTSGGPTDTQYF. The CDR3 nucleotides are TGCGCCAGCAGCCGCGTGACTAGCGGGGGGCCCACAGATACGCAGTATTTT.

The table lists this clone with a few counts. The chain is built from TRBV18 and TRBJ2-7; TRBD1 might be the D (6 bases). The CDR3 spans 12 residues. V was pared by 4 bases and J by 3 bases, with 7 bases between. Germline-derived CDR1 and CDR2 are KGHSH and LQKENI. CDR3 amino acids: CASSRTDYEQYF. DNA for the CDR3: TGTGCCAGCTCACGGACAGACTACGAGCAGTACTTC.

This chain uses TRBV20-1 with TRBJ2-2, with unresolved D. The CDR3 has 11 amino acids. Between the trimmed V and J ends, which lost 0 bases and 8 bases, there was a span of 4 bases. Germline CDR1 is DFQATT and CDR2 is SNEGSKA (reference sequence). Here the CDR3 DNA reads TGCAGTGCTAGAGAGGAGGGGGAGCTGTTTTTT. As protein: CSAREEGELFF.

The CDR3 bases are TGTGCCAGCAGATCAGGGGGCAATCAGCCCCAGCATTTT. Translation gives CASRSGGNQPQHF. The chain combines TRBV6-5 with TRBJ1-5; D may be TRBD1 (6 bases). Germline V gene lookup returns CDR1 MNHEY and CDR2 SVGAGI. The CDR3 is 13 residues long. With 6 bases removed from V and 2 bases from J, the gap between germline ends came to 8 bases.

The V gene is TRBV14, the J gene TRBJ1-1, with D possibly TRBD1 on 5 matching bases. The V and J ends lost 6 bases and 1 base respectively, with 9 bases between them. The CDR3 loop spans 13 amino acids. The germline gives CDR1 SGHDN, CDR2 FVKESK. The CDR3 spells CASRLQENTEAFF. The CDR3 region has the DNA TGTGCCAGCAGACTACAGGAGAACACTGAAGCTTTCTTT. Variable domain in full (rest from reference TRBV14 and TRBJ1-1): EAGVTQFPSHSVIEKGQTVTLRCDPISGHDNLYWYRRVMGKEIKFLLHFVKESKQDESGMPNNRFLAERTGGTYSTLKVQPAELEDSGVYFCASRLQENTEAFFGQGTRLTVV.

The genes are TRBV2 and TRBJ2-3; D remains ambiguous. This CDR3 region has 12 residues. V dropped 5 bases and J dropped 1 base, with 4 bases sitting between them. Germline lookup yields CDR1 SNHLY and CDR2 FYNNEI. CDR3 sequence reads: CASSPGTDTQYF. CDR3 in DNA: TGTGCCAGCAGTCCCGGCACAGATACGCAGTATTTT.

The chain recombines TRBV5-1 with TRBJ1-2; 7 nucleotides line up with TRBD1. Germline V gene sequence: CDR1 SGHRS, CDR2 YFSETQ. Trimming removed 0 bases from V and 5 bases from J; junction bases left unmatched: 7. The CDR3 covers 15 residues. CDR3 in DNA: TGCGCCAGCAGCTTGGAGGGACAGCTAATATATGGCTACACCTTC. It encodes CASSLEGQLIYGYTF.

The V gene is TRBV6-5, the J gene TRBJ1-5; D gene unclear. The CDR3 length is 15 residues. Per germline, CDR1 MNHEY and CDR2 SVGAGI. V was shortened by 5 bases and J by 0 bases, with 11 bases between the two germline ends. Here the CDR3 reads CASSNAGYSNQPQHF. Written as DNA, the CDR3 is TGTGCCAGCAGTAACGCAGGTTATAGCAATCAGCCCCAGCATTTT.

The chain links TRBV27 to TRBJ2-7; D unresolved. This CDR3 comprises 13 residues. The V and J ends lost 2 bases and 5 bases respectively, with 10 bases between them. Germline CDR1 reads MNHEY; CDR2 reads SMNVEV (reference sequence). CDR3 region: CASSLVSEDEQYF. The CDR3 region has the DNA TGTGCCAGCAGTTTAGTGAGTGAGGACGAGCAGTACTTC.

This clone has only one observation. This rearrangement joins TRBV11-1 to TRBJ2-7, with TRBD1 identical over 7 bases. This CDR3 is 13 amino acids long. The J segment lost 6 bases and the V segment lost 6 bases, leaving 8 bases of the junction unmatched. From germline, CDR1 is SGHAT and CDR2 FQDESV (reference sequence). CDR3 in DNA: TGTGCCAGCAGTTCCACGGACAGGCGCGAGCAGTACTTC. Translation gives CASSSTDRREQYF.

Comments on this clone: An end of the junction differs from the germline gene, which may be a read error. The chain has TRBV7-9 and TRBJ2-7; possibly TRBD2 for D (5 bases). Germline CDR1 is SEHNR and CDR2 is FQNEAQ (reference sequence). The CDR3 loop spans 13 amino acids. This CDR3 reads CASSLGPEGGPAF. The CDR3 region has the DNA TGTGCCAGCAGCTTAGGCCCTGAGGGCGGGCCCGCCTTC. The variable domain in full, with the rest retrieved from reference TRBV7-9 and TRBJ2-7, is DTGVSQNPRHKITKRGQNVTFRCDPISEHNRLYWYRQTLGQGPEFLTYFQNEAQLEKSRLLSDRFSAERPKGSFSTLEIQRTEQGDSAMYLCASSLGPEGGPAFGPGTRLTVT.

On this clone: The same CDR3 arises from other DNA sequences in this sample as well. The CDR3 sequence: CSASNYGYTF. CDR3 nucleotide sequence: TGCAGTGCTTCGAACTATGGCTACACCTTC. This chain joins TRBV20-1 and TRBJ1-2; D remains unclear. Trimming shortened V by 5 bases and J by 2 bases, and 3 bases separated the two germline ends. The germline V gene has CDR1 DFQATT and CDR2 SNEGSKA (reference sequence). The CDR3 runs 10 residues.

The V call is TRBV19, the J call TRBJ2-3; possible D gene TRBD2, 7 bases. The germline V gene has CDR1 LNHDA and CDR2 SQIVND (reference sequence). V was trimmed by 3 bases and J by 0 bases, leaving 10 bases between them. The CDR3 is made up of 15 amino acids. CDR3 nucleotides: TGTGCCAGTAGTATTAGGGGGGGGAGCACAGATACGCAGTATTTT. Translating it yields CASSIRGGSTDTQYF.

The V call is TRBV7-8, the J call TRBJ1-6; D is perhaps TRBD1 (5 bases). Germline CDR1 is SGHVS and CDR2 is FQNEAQ. CDR3 size: 15 residues. The V gene lost 7 bases and the J gene lost 3 bases, with 13 bases spanning the gap. CDR3 nucleotide sequence: TGTGCCAGCACGTTCGGGGGTTACTATAATTCACCCCTCCACTTT. Amino acids: CASTFGGYYNSPLHF.

This sequence joins TRBV14 and TRBJ1-6; 9 bases are shared with TRBD1. There are 18 residues in the CDR3. V was clipped by 4 bases and J by 6 bases; unmatched bases: 13. Per germline, CDR1 SGHDN and CDR2 FVKESK. Here the CDR3 reads CASSRTVDRGFVNSPLHF. For the CDR3, the DNA is TGTGCCAGCAGCCGAACCGTGGACAGGGGTTTTGTTAATTCACCCCTCCACTTT. The full variable domain, with the rest looked up from reference TRBV14 and TRBJ1-6, is EAGVTQFPSHSVIEKGQTVTLRCDPISGHDNLYWYRRVMGKEIKFLLHFVKESKQDESGMPNNRFLAERTGGTYSTLKVQPAELEDSGVYFCASSRTVDRGFVNSPLHFGNGTRLTVT.

The gene calls are TRBV7-3 and TRBJ1-4; D may be TRBD1 (5 bases). The CDR3 has 15 amino acids. Trimming cost V 0 bases and J 7 bases, with 12 bases left between them. The germline V gene encodes CDR1 SGHTA and CDR2 FQGTGA. In DNA form, the CDR3 reads TGTGCCAGCAGCTTAACGGGAGGGGCGGGTGAAAAACTGTTTTTT. Amino acid sequence: CASSLTGGAGEKLFF.

This clone has a single count. CDR3 loop: CASSLGQVASGANVLTF. Written as DNA, the CDR3 is TGCGCCAGCAGCTTGGGACAGGTCGCTTCGGGGGCCAACGTCCTGACTTTC. V gene TRBV5-1 combines with J gene TRBJ2-6; TRBD1 is a possible D gene (6 bases). From germline, CDR1 is SGHRS and CDR2 YFSETQ. This CDR3 comprises 17 residues. Trimming pared 0 bases from V and 4 bases from J, leaving 14 bases between. Together with reference TRBV5-1 and TRBJ2-6, the CDR3 gives the full variable domain: KAGVTQTPRYLIKTRGQQVTLSCSPISGHRSVSWYQQTPGQGLQFLFEYFSETQRNKGNFPGRFSGRQFSNSRSEMNVSTLELGDSALYLCASSLGQVASGANVLTFGAGSRLTVL.

This sequence joins TRBV4-1 and TRBJ2-3, with TRBD2 identical over 9 bases. V shed 4 bases and J 4 bases; nucleotides not matched to a gene: 9. CDR1 is MGHRA and CDR2 is YSYEKL in the germline V gene. The CDR3 is made up of 16 amino acids. CDR3 loop: CASSPALRGGADTQYF. For the CDR3, the DNA is TGCGCCAGCAGCCCCGCATTGCGGGGGGGAGCAGATACGCAGTATTTT.

V and J are TRBV30 and TRBJ2-2, with 9 nucleotides matching TRBD2. The CDR3 covers 16 residues. J gave up 4 bases and V 0 bases, and 6 bases lay outside the gene matches. Germline values: CDR1 GTSNPN, CDR2 SVGIG (reference sequence). The CDR3 DNA is TGTGCCTGGAGTGTTAAAAGCGGGGGGTCCACCGGGGAGCTGTTTTTT. Protein: CAWSVKSGGSTGELFF.

The V and J genes are TRBV6-1 and TRBJ1-1; 7 bases map to TRBD1. After removal of 6 bases from V and 4 bases from J, the junction contained 5 bases not matched to a gene. The CDR3 has 13 residues. Germline V gene sequence: CDR1 MNHNS, CDR2 SASEGT. CDR3 sequence reads: CASSLTGTTEAFF. The CDR3 DNA reads TGTGCCAGCAGCCTGACAGGGACCACTGAAGCTTTCTTT.